A selection of T cell receptor beta chains follows, all from one sample in a study of metastatic and nonmetastatic thyroid tumors. TCRdb reanalyzed the PCR reads with MiXCR. The sample records tens of thousands of clones, about 16% being singletons. The specimen sequenced was blood. The origin of the receptors is a female donor with papillary thyroid cancer or a benign thyroid nodule (not recorded which). Some clones in this sample may be carry-over from other donors' samples. CDR3s include the opening cysteine and the closing phenylalanine or tryptophan. Fields, in order: J gene, D gene, V gene, CDR3 protein. D genes are given only for firm matches.

>TRBJ1-4|-|TRBV9
CASSVMGGEGEKLFF
>TRBJ1-5|-|TRBV10-2
CASSSAYQPQHF
>TRBJ2-3|TRBD2|TRBV3-1
CASSPTSGRSPDTQYF
>TRBJ2-1|-|TRBV6-1
CASTRDLFSYNEQFF
>TRBJ1-4|-|TRBV20-1
CSASFCEKLFF
>TRBJ1-5|-|TRBV20-1
CSARRRWDGSNQPQHF
>TRBJ2-1|-|TRBV19
CASRDIGAEQFF
>TRBJ2-1|TRBD2|TRBV14
CASSQLAGVRNNEQFF
>TRBJ2-7|-|TRBV5-6
CAGSGTHASEQYF
>TRBJ2-7|TRBD1|TRBV28
CASNFLRQGPIEQYF
>TRBJ1-2|TRBD1|TRBV27
CASSLSTGLGYTF
>TRBJ2-5|-|TRBV7-2
CASSTSLWGTLQETQYF
>TRBJ2-1|-|TRBV9
CASSVEEYTYNEHFF
>TRBJ2-3|TRBD1|TRBV6-1
CATGRGPRGDTQYF
>TRBJ1-1|TRBD1|TRBV9
CASSDPGQGPSSNTEAFF
>TRBJ2-7|TRBD1|TRBV6-2/TRBV6-3
CASSSAGGSYEQYF
>TRBJ2-1|TRBD2|TRBV6-4
CASSNSGTNEQFF
>TRBJ1-1|TRBD1|TRBV18
CASSPRTGDGNTEAFF
>TRBJ2-7|TRBD1|TRBV20-1
CSATSGTGNYEQYF
>TRBJ2-3|TRBD1|TRBV4-3
CASSQYRDVDRRTDTQYF